Following are 32 T cell receptor beta chains from one sample sequenced in a study of OX40 agonist ivuxolimab in advanced cancers. The data were produced by immunoSEQ multiplex PCR, yet TCRdb's version contains in-frame clones alone and is incomplete. The sample comprises tens of thousands of clones, over 80% of which are singletons, and 6.5% to 9% rests with the top ten. The sample here was CD4+ or CD8+ T cells sorted from blood, taken in a trial of the OX40 agonist ivuxolimab. These receptors were collected from an adult with an advanced solid tumor such as melanoma, head and neck, liver or kidney cancer.

The rearrangement links TRBV7-2 to TRBJ2-2; no firm D call. The CDR3 consists of 15 residues. The ends were cut back, 2 bases at V and 8 bases at J, with 15 bases in the middle. Germline CDR1 and CDR2: SGHTA and FQGNSA. CDR3 nucleotides: TGTGCCAGCAGCTTAAGGGCTAGAGTTCTAGGGGAGCTGTTTTTT. Translation: CASSLRARVLGELFF.

The chain has TRBV5-4 and TRBJ2-7; TRBD1 or TRBD2 may be the D gene (5 bases each). Germline V gives CDR1 SGHNT, CDR2 YYREEE (reference sequence). The CDR3 totals 15 residues. Trimming removed 4 bases at V and 0 bases at J, with 14 bases between. The chain's CDR3 is CASSVPGTGSYEQYF. Written as DNA, the CDR3 is TGTGCCAGCAGCGTCCCCGGGACGGGCTCCTACGAGCAGTACTTC.

V usage is TRBV10-3 and J usage is TRBJ1-3; unclear D gene. V lost 3 bases, J lost 0 bases, and 9 bases lay in between. Germline loops: CDR1 ENHRY, CDR2 SYGVKD. This CDR3 is built from 15 residues. DNA of the CDR3: TGTGCCATCAGTGAAACAATCGGCTCTGGAAACACCATATATTTT. Protein: CAISETIGSGNTIYF.

This clone was detected only a few times. V and J are TRBV11-3 and TRBJ2-2, with D maybe TRBD2 (5 bases). The germline V gene has CDR1 SGHNT and CDR2 YENEEA. This CDR3 contains 17 residues. Trimming took off 5 bases at V and 2 bases at J, with 18 bases between the two ends. The CDR3 region is CASSHSFPGLNTGELFF. CDR3 nucleotide sequence: TGTGCCAGCAGCCACTCATTCCCGGGATTAAACACCGGGGAGCTGTTTTTT.

The V gene is TRBV18, the J gene TRBJ1-6, with 7 bases fitting TRBD1. This CDR3 has 15 amino acids. V was pared by 6 bases and J by 7 bases, with 9 bases of the junction left unmatched. In germline, CDR1 is KGHSH, CDR2 LQKENI. CDR3 loop: CASSPGQLLNSPLHF. The CDR3 nucleotides read TGTGCCAGCTCTCCGGGACAGCTGCTAAATTCACCCCTCCACTTT.

This clone was detected once. The rearrangement joins TRBV2 to TRBJ2-7, with 7 bases aligning to TRBD1. Germline CDR1 reads SNHLY; CDR2 reads FYNNEI. This CDR3 region has 13 residues. The ends lost 7 bases at V and 2 bases at J; junction bases unmatched: 5. CDR3 sequence (DNA): TGTGCCAGCACCGGGACAGAAACCTACGAGCAGTACTTC. Translated: CASTGTETYEQYF.

V is TRBV6-5 and J is TRBJ2-3, with D perhaps matching TRBD1 (7 bases). V lost 7 bases to trimming and J lost 4 bases, with 12 bases between them. CDR1 is MNHEY, CDR2 SVGAGI, per germline. The CDR3 sequence is 13 residues long. CDR3 in amino acids: CASTQGGSDTQYF. The CDR3 region has the DNA TGTGCCAGCACCCAGGGGGGCTCAGATACGCAGTATTTT.

The CDR3 loop is CASSSLGRENEQYF. DNA for the CDR3: TGTGCCAGCAGCTCCTTGGGGCGGGAGAACGAGCAGTACTTC. This chain uses TRBV11-3 with TRBJ2-7; 7 nucleotides line up with TRBD2. Per germline, CDR1 SGHNT and CDR2 YENEEA. The CDR3 extends over 14 amino acids. J was trimmed by 5 bases and V by 4 bases; bases with no gene match: 8.

The chain combines TRBV5-6 with TRBJ2-5; 7 bases fit TRBD1. The DNA end favors TRBJ2-7, so the J call may be wrong. Germline V gives CDR1 SGHDT, CDR2 YYEEEE. The CDR3 spans 15 residues. CDR3 coding DNA: TGTGCCAGCAGCTTGGTAAGGGGGCGACAAGACGAGCAGTACTTC. Amino acids: CASSLVRGRQDEQYF.

The CDR3 sequence: CASSPRLAGGPSDNEQFF. The CDR3 DNA reads TGTGCCAGCAGCCCCCGACTAGCGGGAGGGCCTAGCGACAATGAGCAGTTCTTC. The genes are TRBV13 and TRBJ2-1; 14 nucleotides line up with TRBD2. With 5 bases clipped from V and 5 bases from J, the junction kept 11 bases outside the gene matches. In germline, CDR1 is PRHDT, CDR2 FYEKMQ (reference sequence). The CDR3 totals 18 residues.

The V gene is TRBV7-9, the J gene TRBJ1-4; no definite D call. The CDR3 totals 13 residues. CDR1 is SEHNR, CDR2 FQNEAQ, per germline (reference sequence). Trimming left V 8 bases short and J 4 bases short, with 11 bases between. DNA of the CDR3: TGTGCCAGCGGAGCCTCAATTAATGAAAAACTGTTTTTT. Its translation: CASGASINEKLFF.

This clone was seen only a few times. This chain joins TRBV20-1 and TRBJ1-1, with D unresolved. In germline, CDR1 is DFQATT, CDR2 SNEGSKA (reference sequence). The V end was cut by 7 bases, the J end by 7 bases, with 13 bases between. The length of the CDR3 is 11 residues. The DNA for the CDR3 is TGCAGTGGGCGACGACAAGTTGAAGCTTTCTTT. Its protein is CSGRRQVEAFF.

This clone was observed a few times. The chain carries TRBV10-3 and TRBJ1-2; no reliable D call. CDR1 is ENHRY, CDR2 SYGVKD, per germline. Deletions cut 5 bases from V and 8 bases from J, with 12 bases between. The CDR3 has 12 residues. This CDR3 reads CAISPGSGGYTF. CDR3 nucleotides: TGTGCCATCAGTCCCGGGAGTGGAGGCTACACCTTC.

The chain has TRBV21-1 and TRBJ2-7; the table's D call, TRBD2, was not checked against the DNA. TRBV21-1 is classified as a pseudogene. The CDR3 runs 19 residues. The CDR3 spells CASSKVRLAGALWGYEQYF. CDR3 DNA sequence: TGTGCCAGCAGCAAAGTTAGGCTAGCGGGCGCCCTGTGGGGCTACGAGCAGTACTTC.

The gene calls are TRBV7-9 and TRBJ2-3; the match to TRBD2 covers 9 bases. The V gene's germline CDR1 is SEHNR and CDR2 FQNEAQ (reference sequence). CDR3 length: 17 residues. The V and J ends lost 5 bases and 2 bases, in that order; junction bases with no gene match: 11. CDR3 sequence: CASSLHKTSGYTDTQYF. The CDR3 DNA is TGTGCCAGCAGCCTGCATAAAACTAGCGGGTACACAGATACGCAGTATTTT.

The CDR3 spells CSVAEGGWDQPQHF. Here the CDR3 DNA reads TGCAGCGTTGCAGAGGGGGGGTGGGATCAGCCCCAGCATTTT. The V gene is TRBV29-1, the J gene TRBJ1-5; D perhaps matches TRBD1 (6 bases). The CDR3 has 14 amino acids. V was trimmed by 4 bases and J by 5 bases, leaving 15 bases between them. Looked up from germline, CDR1 is SQVTM and CDR2 is ANQGSEA.

This chain connects TRBV5-1 to TRBJ2-1; 7 bases map to TRBD2. With V trimmed by 4 bases and J by 5 bases, 6 bases remained unmatched. CDR3 length: 14 residues. Germline CDR1 and CDR2: SGHRS and YFSETQ. CDR3 DNA: TGCGCCAGCAGCAGGAGCGGGGAAAACAATGAGCAGTTCTTC. The encoded protein is CASSRSGENNEQFF. Full variable domain (outside the CDR3, taken from reference TRBV5-1 and TRBJ2-1): KAGVTQTPRYLIKTRGQQVTLSCSPISGHRSVSWYQQTPGQGLQFLFEYFSETQRNKGNFPGRFSGRQFSNSRSEMNVSTLELGDSALYLCASSRSGENNEQFFGPGTRLTVL.

The V call is TRBV28, the J call TRBJ2-5; 9 nucleotides match TRBD1. CDR3 length: 16 amino acids. Germline V lookup: CDR1 MDHEN, CDR2 SYDVKM. The V segment lost 3 bases and the J segment 2 bases; nucleotides outside the gene matches: 7. CDR3 DNA: TGTGCCAGCAGTTTCCGGGACAGGGCTGGGCAAGAGACCCAGTACTTC. Its translation is CASSFRDRAGQETQYF.

This chain joins TRBV29-1 and TRBJ2-7; D is possibly TRBD1 (7 bases). V lost 4 bases to trimming and J lost 1 base, with 11 bases between them. The germline V gene has CDR1 SQVTM and CDR2 ANQGSEA. CDR3 length: 13 amino acids. The CDR3 DNA follows: TGCAGCGTTGGTGCAGGGGGGTCCTACGAGCAGTACTTC. Protein sequence: CSVGAGGSYEQYF.

The chain joins TRBV11-3 to TRBJ1-4, with D maybe TRBD1 (6 bases). V was shortened by 4 bases and J by 2 bases, with 17 bases between the two germline ends. This CDR3 has 17 residues. Germline lookup yields CDR1 SGHNT and CDR2 YENEEA. In DNA, the CDR3 is TGTGCCAGCAGCTCCAGGGGCGGTTATGCGACTAATGAAAAACTGTTTTTT. As protein: CASSSRGGYATNEKLFF.

The chain carries TRBV27 and TRBJ2-7; 7 bases fit TRBD2. The V and J ends lost 6 bases and 3 bases, in that order; junction bases with no gene match: 5. The germline gives CDR1 MNHEY, CDR2 SMNVEV (reference sequence). CDR3 length: 13 residues. CDR3 nucleotide sequence: TGTGCCAGCAGCCGCGGGGAGGGCTACGAGCAGTACTTC. Amino acid sequence: CASSRGEGYEQYF.

The chain couples TRBV7-9 to TRBJ2-3; a weak D match, TRBD2 (5 bases). Trimming cost V 1 base and J 0 bases, with 11 bases left between them. This CDR3 spans 16 amino acids. In germline, CDR1 is SEHNR, CDR2 FQNEAQ (reference sequence). As DNA, the CDR3 is TGTGCCAGCAGCTTAGGAACTAGTTTGAGCACAGATACGCAGTATTTT. Its protein is CASSLGTSLSTDTQYF. The full variable domain, in which reference TRBV7-9 and TRBJ2-3 provide the parts outside the CDR3, is DTGVSQNPRHKITKRGQNVTFRCDPISEHNRLYWYRQTLGQGPEFLTYFQNEAQLEKSRLLSDRFSAERPKGSFSTLEIQRTEQGDSAMYLCASSLGTSLSTDTQYFGPGTRLTVL.

V is TRBV27 and J is TRBJ1-1; perhaps TRBD1 as D (6 bases). Trimming stripped 5 bases from V and 5 bases from J, with 15 bases between. CDR1 and CDR2 from the germline V gene are MNHEY and SMNVEV (reference sequence). This CDR3 spans 14 amino acids. In nucleotides, the CDR3 is TGTGCCAGCAGTGTCCGGGGGCCGTTAACTGAAGCTTTCTTT. Translated: CASSVRGPLTEAFF.

The V gene is TRBV12-1, the J gene TRBJ2-4; TRBD2 was called by the table and not checked on the DNA. TRBV12-1 is classified as a pseudogene. CDR3 size: 16 residues. This CDR3 reads CASSGPGRTSKNIQYF. CDR3 bases: TGTGCCAGCAGCGGCCCGGGGCGGACTAGTAAAAACATTCAGTACTTC.

The CDR3 coding sequence is TGTGCCAGCAGGCGGACGGTGGGCAACACAGATACGCAGTATTTT. Residues: CASRRTVGNTDTQYF. The gene calls are TRBV6-6 and TRBJ2-3; D uncertain. Trimming took off 6 bases at V and 2 bases at J, with 15 bases between the two ends. This CDR3 comprises 15 residues. Germline loops: CDR1 MNHNY, CDR2 SVGAGI (reference sequence).

This clone was observed once. The chain recombines TRBV27 with TRBJ2-1; D remains unclear. Per the germline V gene, CDR1 is MNHEY and CDR2 is SMNVEV (reference sequence). The CDR3 totals 12 residues. V shed 6 bases and J shed 6 bases, with 9 bases lying between them. The CDR3 sequence: CASSDSVNEQFF. The CDR3 DNA sequence: TGTGCCAGCAGCGACTCCGTCAATGAGCAGTTCTTC.

J is TRBJ2-7 and V is TRBV7-9, with TRBD1 identical over 9 bases. The V segment lost 5 bases and the J segment 6 bases; nucleotides outside the gene matches: 8. The germline V gene has CDR1 SEHNR and CDR2 FQNEAQ (reference sequence). The length of the CDR3 is 14 residues. The CDR3 nucleotides are TGTGCCAGCAGCCCCCCGGACAGGGGAGGCGAGCAGTACTTC. Encoded protein: CASSPPDRGGEQYF.

The V gene is TRBV6-6, the J gene TRBJ2-1; 7 bases align to TRBD2. The CDR3 is made up of 13 amino acids. The J segment lost 8 bases and the V segment lost 7 bases, leaving 8 bases of the junction unmatched. Germline CDR1 MNHNY, CDR2 SVGAGI (reference sequence). CDR3 sequence reads: CASIRGEGHEQFF. The CDR3 DNA reads TGTGCCAGCATCCGGGGGGAAGGGCATGAGCAGTTCTTC.

V gene TRBV19 combines with J gene TRBJ1-1; unclear D gene. V lost 3 bases and J lost 3, with 8 bases in between. This CDR3 is 13 amino acids long. Germline CDR1 is LNHDA and CDR2 is SQIVND (reference sequence). The CDR3 DNA sequence: TGTGCCAGTAGTATCCGGTTCGACACTGAAGCTTTCTTT. It codes for CASSIRFDTEAFF.

This chain connects TRBV13 to TRBJ1-1; a possible D gene is TRBD1 (5 bases). Germline values: CDR1 PRHDT, CDR2 FYEKMQ (reference sequence). V was trimmed by 5 bases and J by 4 bases, leaving 23 bases between them. This CDR3 has 17 residues. The CDR3 protein is CASSPGGTRGKVTEAFF. CDR3 DNA: TGTGCCAGCAGCCCGGGGGGGACCCGGGGGAAAGTCACTGAAGCTTTCTTT. Based on the CDR3 plus reference TRBV13 and TRBJ1-1, the full variable domain is AAGVIQSPRHLIKEKRETATLKCYPIPRHDTVYWYQQGPGQDPQFLISFYEKMQSDKGSIPDRFSAQQFSDYHSELNMSSLELGDSALYFCASSPGGTRGKVTEAFFGQGTRLTVV.

V is TRBV19 and J is TRBJ2-7; TRBD2 matches at 7 bases. The CDR3 loop spans 14 amino acids. Germline V gene lookup returns CDR1 LNHDA and CDR2 SQIVND (reference sequence). V shed 1 base and J 2 bases; nucleotides not matched to a gene: 2. CDR3 region: CASSIAGGTYEQYF. CDR3 sequence (DNA): TGTGCCAGTAGTATAGCGGGAGGCACCTACGAGCAGTACTTC. Together with reference TRBV19 and TRBJ2-7, the CDR3 gives the full variable domain: DGGITQSPKYLFRKEGQNVTLSCEQNLNHDAMYWYRQDPGQGLRLIYYSQIVNDFQKGDIAEGYSVSREKKESFPLTVTSAQKNPTAFYLCASSIAGGTYEQYFGPGTRLTVT.

This sequence joins TRBV27 and TRBJ2-7; 9 bases agree with TRBD2. The CDR3 is made up of 15 amino acids. J lost 4 bases, V lost 4 bases, and 8 bases had no gene match. Germline V gene lookup returns CDR1 MNHEY and CDR2 SMNVEV (reference sequence). The CDR3 bases are TGTGCCAGCAGTTGGACCCCTAGCGGGATATACGAGCAGTACTTC. It encodes CASSWTPSGIYEQYF.